This T cell receptor (beta chain) is drawn from a study of T cells after yellow fever vaccination. This clonotype has just a few counts. TCRdb re-analysed the 5' RACE reads in MiXCR, keeping a single row per CDR3 protein. The profile covers 300,000 to 350,000 distinct CDR3 sequences, with 3.5% to 5% appearing a single time and just under 20% taken by the ten largest. The CDR3 has 13 residues. CDR1 is SGHDT, CDR2 YYEEEE, per germline. V gave up 1 base and J gave up 8 bases, with 12 bases separating them. The sequence came from a man between 18 and 35 years old who received the YFV17D yellow fever vaccine. The sequenced sample was PBMCs, obtained 15 days after the yellow fever booster vaccination. The gene calls are TRBV5-6 and TRBJ1-2; unclear D gene. The CDR3 nucleotides are TGTGCCAGCAGCTTGACCCCAACGGCGGGCTACACCTTC. It translates to CASSLTPTAGYTF.